This T cell receptor beta chain was profiled in a study of blood T cell repertoires in COVID-19. About the study: COVID-19 samples collected from the United States, Italy and Spain covered acute and convalescent phases.

V was shortened by 0 bases and J by 6 bases, with 29 bases between the two germline ends. CDR1 LGHNA and CDR2 YSLEER come from the germline V gene. This CDR3 has 20 amino acids. TCRdb's copy holds only in-frame clones and misses some; the assay was immunoSEQ multiplex PCR. The sample lists over 100,000 clones; 80% to 90% were seen once. Sequencing was performed on peripheral blood. This receptor was obtained from a man aged 35 to 55 with acute or convalescent COVID-19. The chain recombines TRBV4-3 with TRBJ1-1; no firm D call. The CDR3 region is CASSQDCRLDKNPWWAEAFF. The CDR3 nucleotides are TGCGCCAGCAGCCAAGATTGCCGATTAGACAAAAATCCCTGGTGGGCTGAAGCTTTCTTT.